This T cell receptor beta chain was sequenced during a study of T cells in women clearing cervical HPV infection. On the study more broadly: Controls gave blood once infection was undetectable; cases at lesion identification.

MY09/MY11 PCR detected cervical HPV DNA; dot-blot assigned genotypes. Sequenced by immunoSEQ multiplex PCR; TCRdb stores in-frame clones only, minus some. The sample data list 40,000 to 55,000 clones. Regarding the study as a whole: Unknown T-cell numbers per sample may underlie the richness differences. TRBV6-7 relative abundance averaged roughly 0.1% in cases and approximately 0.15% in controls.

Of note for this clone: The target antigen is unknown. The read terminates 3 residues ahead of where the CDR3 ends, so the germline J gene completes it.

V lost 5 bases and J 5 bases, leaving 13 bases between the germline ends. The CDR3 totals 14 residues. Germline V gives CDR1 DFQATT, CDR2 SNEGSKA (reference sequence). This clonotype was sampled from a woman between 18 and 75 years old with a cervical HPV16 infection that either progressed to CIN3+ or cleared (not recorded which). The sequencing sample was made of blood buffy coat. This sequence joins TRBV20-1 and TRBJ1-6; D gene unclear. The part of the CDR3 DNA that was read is TGCAGTGCTCCCAGTGTCCGGGATAATTCACCC. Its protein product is CSAPSVRDNSP. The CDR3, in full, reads CSAPSVRDNSPLHF.